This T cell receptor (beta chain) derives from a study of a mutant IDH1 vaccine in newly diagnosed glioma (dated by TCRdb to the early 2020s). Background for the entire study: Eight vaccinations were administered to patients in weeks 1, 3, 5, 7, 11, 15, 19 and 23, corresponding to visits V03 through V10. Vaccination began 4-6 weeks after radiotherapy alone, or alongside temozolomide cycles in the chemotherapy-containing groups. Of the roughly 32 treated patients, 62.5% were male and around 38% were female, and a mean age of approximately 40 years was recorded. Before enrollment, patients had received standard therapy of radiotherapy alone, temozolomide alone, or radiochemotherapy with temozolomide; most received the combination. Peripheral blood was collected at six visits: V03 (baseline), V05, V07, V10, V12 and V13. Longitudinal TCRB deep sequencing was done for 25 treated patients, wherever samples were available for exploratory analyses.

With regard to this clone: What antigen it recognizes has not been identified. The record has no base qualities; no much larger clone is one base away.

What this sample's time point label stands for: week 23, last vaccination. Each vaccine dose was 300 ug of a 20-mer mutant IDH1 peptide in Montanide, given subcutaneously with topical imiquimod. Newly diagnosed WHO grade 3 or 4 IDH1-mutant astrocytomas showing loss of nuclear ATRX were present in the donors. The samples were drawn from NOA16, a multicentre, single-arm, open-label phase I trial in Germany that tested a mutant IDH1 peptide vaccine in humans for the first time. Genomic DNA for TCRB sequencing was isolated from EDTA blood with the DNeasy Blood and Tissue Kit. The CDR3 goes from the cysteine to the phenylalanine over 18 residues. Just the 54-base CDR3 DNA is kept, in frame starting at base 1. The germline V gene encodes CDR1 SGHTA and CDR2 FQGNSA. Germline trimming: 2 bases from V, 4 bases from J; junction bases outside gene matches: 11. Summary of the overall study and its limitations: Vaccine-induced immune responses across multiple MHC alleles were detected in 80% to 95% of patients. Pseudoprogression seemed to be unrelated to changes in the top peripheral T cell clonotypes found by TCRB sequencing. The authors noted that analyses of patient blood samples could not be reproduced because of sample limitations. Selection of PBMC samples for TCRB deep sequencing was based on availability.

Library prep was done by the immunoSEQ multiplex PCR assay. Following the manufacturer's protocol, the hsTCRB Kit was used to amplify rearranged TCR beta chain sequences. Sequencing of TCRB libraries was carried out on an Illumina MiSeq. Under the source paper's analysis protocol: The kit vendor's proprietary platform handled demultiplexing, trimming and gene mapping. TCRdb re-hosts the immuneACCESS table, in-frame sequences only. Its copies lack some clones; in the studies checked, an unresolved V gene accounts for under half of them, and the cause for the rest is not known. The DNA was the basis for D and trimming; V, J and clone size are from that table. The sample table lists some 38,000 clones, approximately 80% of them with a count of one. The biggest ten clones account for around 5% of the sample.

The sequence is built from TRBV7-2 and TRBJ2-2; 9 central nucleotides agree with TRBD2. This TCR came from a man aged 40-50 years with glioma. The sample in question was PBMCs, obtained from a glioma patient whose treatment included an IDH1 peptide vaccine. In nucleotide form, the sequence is TGTGCCAGCAGCTTACTCCGCGGGAGGGCTATCGGCACCGGGGAGCTGTTTTTT. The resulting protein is CASSLLRGRAIGTGELFF. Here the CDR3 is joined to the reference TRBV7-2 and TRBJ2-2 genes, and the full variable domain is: GAGVSQSPSNKVTEKGKDVELRCDPISGHTALYWYRQSLGQGLEFLIYFQGNSAPDKSGLPSDRFSAERTGGSVSTLTIQRTQQEDSAVYLCASSLLRGRAIGTGELFFGEGSRLTVL.